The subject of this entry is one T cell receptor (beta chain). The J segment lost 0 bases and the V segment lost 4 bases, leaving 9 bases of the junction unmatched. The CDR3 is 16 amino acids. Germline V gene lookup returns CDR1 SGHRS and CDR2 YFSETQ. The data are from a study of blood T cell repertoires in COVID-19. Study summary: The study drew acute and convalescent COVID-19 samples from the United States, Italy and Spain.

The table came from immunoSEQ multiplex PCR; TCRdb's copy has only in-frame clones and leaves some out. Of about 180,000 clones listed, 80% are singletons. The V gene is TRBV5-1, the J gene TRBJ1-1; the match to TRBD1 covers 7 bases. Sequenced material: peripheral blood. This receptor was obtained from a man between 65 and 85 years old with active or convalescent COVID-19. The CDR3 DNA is TGCGCCAGCAGCCGACAGGGCTTGGGGATGAACACTGAAGCTTTCTTT. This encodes CASSRQGLGMNTEAFF.